Each of the 17 T cell receptor beta chains below was sequenced from the same sample in a study of blood T cell repertoires in COVID-19. The data were produced by immunoSEQ multiplex PCR, yet TCRdb's version contains in-frame clones alone and is incomplete. The table has 250,000 or so clones, under 90% seen once. Input material: PBMCs or T cells enriched from blood (not recorded which). The receptors here all came from a man in his 60s who had recovered from COVID-19.

This clone was seen a handful of times. The chain combines TRBV19 with TRBJ1-2, with D hard to call. This CDR3 region has 13 residues. V was trimmed by 0 bases and J by 8 bases, leaving 10 bases between them. CDR1 and CDR2 from the germline V gene are LNHDA and SQIVND (reference sequence). CDR3 nucleotide sequence: TGTGCCAGTAGTATAGAACTCCGCAGGGGCTACACCTTC. Translation: CASSIELRRGYTF.

This sequence joins TRBV19 and TRBJ2-1; 9 positions match TRBD2. The germline CDR1 and CDR2 sequences are LNHDA and SQIVND (reference sequence). This CDR3 has 15 amino acids. After removal of 7 bases from V and 3 bases from J, the junction contained 7 bases not matched to a gene. This chain's CDR3 is CASTPGLAFYNEQFF. CDR3 DNA: TGTGCCAGTACCCCGGGACTAGCCTTCTACAATGAGCAGTTCTTC.

The chain carries TRBV6-1 and TRBJ2-4, with a tentative D call TRBD1 (6 bases). This CDR3 comprises 16 residues. CDR1 and CDR2 (germline): MNHNS, SASEGT. Trimming cost V 1 base and J 0 bases, with 10 bases left between them. The CDR3 reads CASSEELRGAKNIQYF. CDR3 nucleotides: TGTGCCAGCAGTGAAGAGCTCAGGGGAGCCAAAAACATTCAGTACTTC.

This chain joins TRBV2 and TRBJ1-5; perhaps TRBD1 as D (6 bases). CDR3 size: 15 residues. Trimming removed 2 bases at V and 7 bases at J, with 15 bases between. Germline CDR1 SNHLY, CDR2 FYNNEI. CDR3 nucleotide sequence: TGTGCCAGCAGTGAATCCCGGGGGGGGCAACAGCCCCAGCATTTT. Amino acid sequence: CASSESRGGQQPQHF.

In its sample, this clone was seen once. The rearrangement links TRBV25-1 to TRBJ1-4, with 8 bases identical to TRBD1. The CDR3 loop spans 15 amino acids. The germline CDR1 and CDR2 sequences are MGHDK and SYGVNS. V dropped 6 bases and J dropped 8; count of bases not matched to a gene: 11. The DNA for the CDR3 is TGTGCCAGCAGCGCCCGGACAGGGTGGGACGAAAAACTGTTTTTT. Its translation: CASSARTGWDEKLFF.

The chain combines TRBV6-5 with TRBJ1-6; a weak D match, TRBD1 (5 bases). Trimming stripped 8 bases from V and 0 bases from J, with 11 bases between. The CDR3 consists of 15 residues. Germline CDR1 reads MNHEY; CDR2 reads SVGAGI. CDR3 sequence (DNA): TGTGCCAGCCGACAGCAAAGCTCCTATAATTCACCCCTCCACTTT. It yields the protein CASRQQSSYNSPLHF.

This clone was counted many times. The chain joins TRBV5-4 to TRBJ2-7, with a tentative D call TRBD1 (8 bases). The germline V gene has CDR1 SGHNT and CDR2 YYREEE (reference sequence). This CDR3 spans 16 amino acids. V gave up 4 bases and J gave up 2 bases, with 19 bases separating them. CDR3 DNA: TGTGCCAGCAGCGATCCTCGACAGGGGACTACCTACGAGCAGTACTTC. Encoded protein: CASSDPRQGTTYEQYF.

The rearrangement links TRBV5-1 to TRBJ2-3; TRBD2 might be the D (6 bases). The V gene's germline CDR1 is SGHRS and CDR2 YFSETQ. This CDR3 is built from 16 residues. The V end was cut by 2 bases, the J end by 1 base, with 14 bases between. The CDR3 region is CASSFAAGPRTDTQYF. CDR3 DNA: TGCGCCAGCAGCTTTGCCGCGGGACCACGCACAGATACGCAGTATTTT.

The rearrangement joins TRBV14 to TRBJ2-3, with D maybe TRBD2 (6 bases). Trimming took 3 bases from V and 1 from J, leaving 11 bases between them. Germline CDR1 is SGHDN and CDR2 is FVKESK. This CDR3 has 15 residues. The CDR3 is CASSQQGLRTDTQYF. CDR3 nucleotide sequence: TGTGCCAGCAGCCAGCAGGGACTTCGCACAGATACGCAGTATTTT.

V is TRBV7-8 and J is TRBJ2-7; TRBD1 agrees at 7 bases. The CDR3 extends over 20 amino acids. Germline V gives CDR1 SGHVS, CDR2 FQNEAQ. The trim removed 3 bases at V and 0 bases at J, leaving 20 bases unmatched. The CDR3 DNA reads TGTGCCAGCAGCTTTAGGAGCTTGGGCCCGGGACAGATCTTCTCCTACGAGCAGTACTTC. Its protein is CASSFRSLGPGQIFSYEQYF.

CDR3 in DNA: TGTGCCAGCAGGGGCCCGGACAGGGCGAAAGACAATGAGCAGTTCTTC. Translating it yields CASRGPDRAKDNEQFF. The rearrangement uses TRBV2 and TRBJ2-1; 8 bases align to TRBD1. Germline loops: CDR1 SNHLY, CDR2 FYNNEI. The junction had 12 bases not matched to a gene; V was cut back by 6 bases and J by 5 bases. The CDR3 has 16 amino acids.

The CDR3 loop reads CASSVGFGLTGELFF. CDR3 nucleotides: TGTGCCAGCAGCGTAGGGTTTGGCCTGACCGGGGAGCTGTTTTTT. The chain is built from TRBV9 and TRBJ2-2; D not certain. This CDR3 region has 15 residues. The V end was cut by 0 bases, the J end by 5 bases, with 11 bases between. Germline assignment: CDR1 SGDLS and CDR2 YYNGEE.

This clone was observed a few times. This same CDR3 is encoded by further DNA sequences in the sample. This sequence joins TRBV5-1 and TRBJ2-1; 9 nucleotides line up with TRBD1. Germline CDR1 reads SGHRS; CDR2 reads YFSETQ. Trimming cost V 4 bases and J 7 bases; bases outside gene matches: 6. CDR3 size: 14 residues. DNA for the CDR3: TGCGCCAGCAGCCCGACAGGGGGTAATAATGAGCAGTTCTTC. Protein product: CASSPTGGNNEQFF.

CDR3 DNA sequence: TGTGCCAGCAGCCAAGATAGGGCAGGGGGTAATGAAAAACTGTTTTTT. This codes for CASSQDRAGGNEKLFF. V usage is TRBV4-2 and J usage is TRBJ1-4; 7 bases map to TRBD1. This CDR3 is 16 amino acids long. Germline V gene lookup returns CDR1 LGHNA and CDR2 YNFKEQ. With V trimmed by 0 bases and J by 4 bases, 5 bases remained unmatched.

This sequence joins TRBV13 and TRBJ2-7, with 11 bases that match TRBD2. This CDR3 region has 16 residues. V shed 1 base and J 4 bases; nucleotides not matched to a gene: 6. Germline-derived CDR1 and CDR2 are PRHDT and FYEKMQ (reference sequence). CDR3: CASSLAGLAGSYEQYF. CDR3 coding DNA: TGTGCCAGCAGCTTAGCCGGACTAGCGGGCTCTTACGAGCAGTACTTC.

Note on this clone: This sample also contains other DNA sequences that code for the same CDR3. The rearrangement links TRBV5-1 to TRBJ1-5; D gene ambiguous. This CDR3 is built from 15 residues. The V gene's germline CDR1 is SGHRS and CDR2 YFSETQ. Deletions cut 0 bases from V and 1 base from J, with 8 bases between. This CDR3 is CASSLAGGSNQPQHF. The CDR3 DNA reads TGCGCCAGCAGCTTGGCCGGCGGAAGCAATCAGCCCCAGCATTTT.

J is TRBJ2-7 and V is TRBV29-1, with TRBD1 matching 8 bases. Germline assignment: CDR1 SQVTM and CDR2 ANQGSEA. The CDR3 runs to 13 residues. CDR3 in DNA: TGCACCCTTCCGGGCAGGGGGCTCTACGAGCAGTACTTC. As protein: CTLPGRGLYEQYF.